The clone carrying this T cell receptor (beta chain) was seen a single time. Germline CDR1 LGHNA, CDR2 YSLEER. Trimming shortened V by 0 bases and J by 7 bases, and 21 bases separated the two germline ends. The CDR3 is 18 amino acids. These data belong to a study of blood T cell repertoires in COVID-19. Profiling relied on immunoSEQ multiplex PCR, and the TCRdb table lists in-frame clones only, not all of them. The data show around 150,000 clones, with 85% seen just once and about 3% held by the top ten. Sequencing input: peripheral blood. This TCR was sampled from a human donor with acute or convalescent COVID-19. The donor label of this sample is uncertain. The V and J genes are TRBV4-3 and TRBJ1-4; perhaps TRBD1 as D (5 bases). DNA of the CDR3: TGCGCCAGCAGCCAAGAAGGAAGGGTGCAGGGATGGGGTGAAAAACTGTTTTTT. As protein: CASSQEGRVQGWGEKLFF.